This T cell receptor beta chain appears in the sequencing data of a study of CXCR3-negative and CXCR3-positive naive CD8 T cells. Study-wide results and caveats: CD5 surface expression was similar among naive subsets, and TCR strength was estimated by inference from TRB CDR3 properties. Similar TRBV-TRBJ gene usage was seen in naive CXCR3-negative and CXCR3-positive cells, but not in memory cells. A higher hydrophobicity marked the TRB CDR3s of CXCR3-positive naive cells versus CXCR3-negative naive cells.

Libraries of TRB cDNA were made by 5' RACE and carried UMIs. TCRdb derives one entry per CDR3 protein from the 5' RACE reads, leaving out DNA. Its listing shows roughly 65,000 distinct CDR3 sequences. Germline CDR1 and CDR2: DFQATT and SNEGSKA (reference sequence). The CDR3 has 11 residues. Triplicate 300,000-cell sorts were made of each CD8+ T cell subset. Of note for this clonotype: What it binds is not known.

The TCR comes from a human donor in good health. Some clones in this sample may be carry-over from other donors' samples. The chain employs TRBV20-1 and TRBJ2-1. Sequences were obtained from naive CXCR3+ CD8+ T cells from blood. The subset is: CD45RO-CCR7+CD27+CD95- naive CD8+ T cells expressing CXCR3 (TNR3+). CDR3 residues: CSASFGNEQFF.